Sequencing of this T cell receptor beta chain was carried out in a study of T cell changes during pregnancy in multiple sclerosis. Here immunoSEQ multiplex PCR was the method, and the copy in TCRdb shows in-frame clones only, minus some. Among 69,000 or so clones listed, 75% to 95% were seen once. The germline V gene encodes CDR1 MNHNS and CDR2 SASEGT. V gave up 7 bases and J gave up 2 bases, with 8 bases separating them. The CDR3 runs 13 residues. This sample comprised CD4+ T cells from peripheral blood mononuclear cells, obtained in the third trimester of pregnancy. The TCR comes from a female donor in good health, enrolled as a control in a pregnancy study. The chain employs TRBV6-1 and TRBJ2-2, with no clear D. The CDR3 DNA is TGTGCCAGCATAGGCGGCAACACCGGGGAGCTGTTTTTT. Its translation: CASIGGNTGELFF.